Presented here are 27 T cell receptor beta chains from one specimen sequenced in a study of graft-versus-host responses after intestinal transplantation. Using immunoSEQ multiplex PCR, the repertoire was profiled, and TCRdb retains in-frame clones only, with some absent. The data contain 7,500 to 10,000 clones, 85% to 95% of them singletons. The sequencing here drew on PBMCs, taken 8 days after intestinal transplant. Receptors originate from a human patient who received an intestinal transplant, so some T cells may come from the graft donor.

V usage is TRBV10-3 and J usage is TRBJ2-7, with 11 bases identical to TRBD1. Per germline, CDR1 ENHRY and CDR2 SYGVKD. V was clipped by 6 bases and J by 4 bases; unmatched bases: 14. CDR3 length: 17 residues. Written as DNA, the CDR3 is TGTGCCATCAGGCCGGGACAGGGGGTCGATTATCGTTACGAGCAGTACTTC. Amino acids: CAIRPGQGVDYRYEQYF.

V and J are TRBV5-1 and TRBJ2-2, with 8 bases matching TRBD1. V shed 0 bases, J shed 6 bases, and the junction held 4 bases outside the gene matches. Germline CDR1 SGHRS, CDR2 YFSETQ. This CDR3 is built from 15 residues. CDR3 coding DNA: TGCGCCAGCAGCTTGGGACAGGGGATGCCCGGGGAGCTGTTTTTT. This sequence encodes CASSLGQGMPGELFF.

The chain links TRBV7-9 to TRBJ2-5, with D perhaps matching TRBD1 or TRBD2 (5 bases each). Per the germline V gene, CDR1 is SEHNR and CDR2 is FQNEAQ (reference sequence). The CDR3 length is 17 residues. V was cut by 3 bases and J by 2 bases, with 19 bases left in between. The CDR3 sequence: CASSLGTGWGYQETQYF. CDR3 DNA sequence: TGTGCCAGCAGCTTGGGAACGGGGTGGGGGTATCAAGAGACCCAGTACTTC.

V gene TRBV7-8 combines with J gene TRBJ2-3, with 9 bases identical to TRBD2. CDR3 length equals 18 residues. The V segment lost 5 bases and the J segment 6 bases; nucleotides outside the gene matches: 18. The germline V gene encodes CDR1 SGHVS and CDR2 FQNEAQ. CDR3 sequence: CASSPRPPLRGGLDTQYF. CDR3 DNA sequence: TGTGCCAGCAGCCCCCGCCCTCCGCTGCGGGGGGGCCTGGATACGCAGTATTTT. The complete variable domain, with remaining parts taken from reference TRBV7-8 and TRBJ2-3, reads GAGVSQSPRYKVAKRGQDVALRCDPISGHVSLFWYQQALGQGPEFLTYFQNEAQLDKSGLPSDRFFAERPEGSVSTLKIQRTQQEDSAVYLCASSPRPPLRGGLDTQYFGPGTRLTVL.

The CDR3 coding sequence is TGTGCCAGCAGCGTGCTACCCGGGGGGGCTGACGAGCAGTACTTC. It encodes CASSVLPGGADEQYF. The gene calls are TRBV9 and TRBJ2-7, with 8 positions matching TRBD2. This CDR3 contains 15 residues. Germline CDR1 and CDR2: SGDLS and YYNGEE. The V segment lost 2 bases and the J segment 5 bases; nucleotides outside the gene matches: 9.

This sequence joins TRBV5-1 and TRBJ2-1; 12 bases align to TRBD2. The CDR3 covers 14 residues. Germline V gene sequence: CDR1 SGHRS, CDR2 YFSETQ. V lost 8 bases to trimming and J lost 4 bases; unmatched junction nucleotides: 4. The CDR3 nucleotides read TGCGCCAGTAAGACTAGCGGGAGTTACAATGAGCAGTTCTTC. Its protein is CASKTSGSYNEQFF.

The rearrangement links TRBV10-3 to TRBJ1-1; the D gene is possibly TRBD1 (5 bases). CDR1 is ENHRY, CDR2 SYGVKD, per germline. Trimming shortened V by 2 bases and J by 10 bases, and 8 bases separated the two germline ends. The CDR3 covers 11 residues. CDR3: CAISEGDLAFF. For the CDR3, the DNA is TGTGCCATCAGTGAGGGGGACCTAGCTTTCTTT.

The chain combines TRBV7-3 with TRBJ2-1; D not certain. The V gene's germline CDR1 is SGHTA and CDR2 FQGTGA. This CDR3 is built from 9 residues. V was pared by 4 bases and J by 10 bases, with 2 bases between. The CDR3 loop reads CASSCEQFF. The CDR3, as DNA: TGTGCCAGCAGCTGCGAGCAGTTCTTC.

The CDR3 sequence is CASSYSGTHRTDTQYF. CDR3 coding DNA: TGTGCCAGCAGTTACTCCGGGACCCACCGCACAGATACGCAGTATTTT. The chain recombines TRBV6-5 with TRBJ2-3, with D possibly being TRBD1 or TRBD2 (5 bases each). This CDR3 has 16 residues. CDR1 is MNHEY and CDR2 is SVGAGI in the germline V gene. Deletions cut 0 bases from V and 1 base from J, with 11 bases between.

The V gene is TRBV20-1, the J gene TRBJ1-2, with a weak D call TRBD1 (5 bases). Germline values: CDR1 DFQATT, CDR2 SNEGSKA (reference sequence). Trimming removed 7 bases from V and 4 bases from J, with 10 bases in between. This CDR3 has 11 residues. CDR3 DNA sequence: TGCAGTGACGCAGGGCCCTATGGCTACACCTTC. This translates into CSDAGPYGYTF.

This sequence joins TRBV5-8 and TRBJ1-2, with unresolved D. Trimming pared 9 bases from V and 4 bases from J, leaving 7 bases between. This CDR3 has 10 residues. Germline assignment: CDR1 SGHTS and CDR2 YDEGEE. CDR3 sequence reads: CATRLYGYTF. DNA of the CDR3: TGTGCCACCCGGCTCTATGGCTACACCTTC.

The V gene is TRBV11-2, the J gene TRBJ1-1; no clear D gene. V was cut by 1 base and J by 11 bases, with 11 bases left in between. The CDR3 sequence is 12 residues long. CDR1 SGHAT and CDR2 FQNNGV come from the germline V gene. Here the CDR3 DNA reads TGTGCCAGCAGCTTAGGGACCCCGGGGGCTTTCTTT. It specifies CASSLGTPGAFF. The full variable domain, in which reference TRBV11-2 and TRBJ1-1 provide the parts outside the CDR3, is EAGVAQSPRYKIIEKRQSVAFWCNPISGHATLYWYQQILGQGPKLLIQFQNNGVVDDSQLPKDRFSAERLKGVDSTLKIQPAKLEDSAVYLCASSLGTPGAFFGQGTRLTVV.

The chain uses TRBV20-1 and TRBJ1-1; D not resolved. CDR1 is DFQATT, CDR2 SNEGSKA, per germline (reference sequence). Trimming left V 5 bases short and J 6 bases short, with 7 bases between. This CDR3 region has 10 residues. The CDR3: CSAGFPEAFF. The CDR3 region has the DNA TGCAGTGCTGGTTTTCCTGAAGCTTTCTTT.

The rearrangement joins TRBV14 to TRBJ1-2; D is undetermined. V lost 1 base, J lost 4 bases, and 7 bases lay in between. In germline, CDR1 is SGHDN, CDR2 FVKESK. This CDR3 is 13 amino acids long. The CDR3 loop is CASSQGTVYGYTF. CDR3 nucleotides: TGTGCCAGCAGCCAAGGGACGGTCTATGGCTACACCTTC.

The V and J genes are TRBV27 and TRBJ2-3, with D perhaps TRBD1 (6 bases). The V end lost 2 bases, the J end lost 0 bases, and 9 bases lay between the germline ends. The CDR3 spans 15 residues. From germline, CDR1 is MNHEY and CDR2 SMNVEV (reference sequence). The CDR3 sequence is CASSLTGSSTDTQYF. DNA for the CDR3: TGTGCCAGCAGTTTAACAGGGAGTAGCACAGATACGCAGTATTTT.

The rearrangement joins TRBV7-9 to TRBJ2-7; TRBD2 might be the D (5 bases). The germline V gene encodes CDR1 SEHNR and CDR2 FQNEAQ (reference sequence). Trimming removed 0 bases at V and 7 bases at J, with 16 bases between. The CDR3 spans 15 residues. DNA of the CDR3: TGTGCCAGCAGCTTAGCCGGCGGGCCTTTAAGGGAGCAGTACTTC. The encoded protein is CASSLAGGPLREQYF.

This sequence joins TRBV2 and TRBJ2-3; D unresolved. The V end was cut by 3 bases, the J end by 2 bases, with 9 bases between. The CDR3 sequence is 14 residues long. Germline V gene data show CDR1 as SNHLY and CDR2 as FYNNEI. The CDR3 loop reads CASSEWSSTDTQYF. CDR3 DNA sequence: TGTGCCAGCAGTGAGTGGTCTTCCACAGATACGCAGTATTTT.

This clone was seen once. This chain connects TRBV7-2 to TRBJ2-7, with 11 bases fitting TRBD2. Germline CDR1 and CDR2: SGHTA and FQGNSA. Trimming took 2 bases from V and 1 from J; bases not matched to a gene: 4. The CDR3 is 16 residues long. CDR3 loop: CASSLPRTSGSYEQYF. The CDR3 DNA follows: TGTGCCAGCAGCTTACCCAGGACTAGCGGGTCCTACGAGCAGTACTTC.

The rearrangement joins TRBV11-2 to TRBJ1-2; 7 bases are a match to TRBD1. V was clipped by 4 bases and J by 8 bases; unmatched bases: 16. CDR1 SGHAT and CDR2 FQNNGV come from the germline V gene. This CDR3 contains 16 residues. This chain's CDR3 is CASSYPDRTLYGGYTF. The CDR3 bases are TGTGCCAGCAGCTACCCGGACAGGACCCTCTATGGAGGCTACACCTTC.

The chain is built from TRBV11-2 and TRBJ2-1; TRBD1 is a possible D gene (5 bases). There are 14 residues in the CDR3. CDR1 and CDR2 (germline): SGHAT, FQNNGV. The V end lost 3 bases, the J end lost 5 bases, and 11 bases lay between the germline ends. The CDR3 DNA reads as TGTGCCAGCAGCTTTTTGTCACAGGACAATGAGCAGTTCTTC. Amino acid sequence: CASSFLSQDNEQFF.

This rearrangement joins TRBV7-3 to TRBJ2-2; D is undetermined. This CDR3 region has 12 residues. With 4 bases removed from V and 7 bases from J, the gap between germline ends came to 7 bases. Germline CDR1 SGHTA, CDR2 FQGTGA. The CDR3 DNA reads as TGTGCCAGCAGCTCACGAGGCGGGGAGCTGTTTTTT. Its protein is CASSSRGGELFF.

This clone was counted once. The chain joins TRBV7-8 to TRBJ2-1; 10 positions agree with TRBD2. J gave up 8 bases and V 1 base, and 2 bases lay outside the gene matches. Per germline, CDR1 SGHVS and CDR2 FQNEAQ. The CDR3 length is 14 residues. Here the CDR3 DNA reads TGTGCCAGCAGCTTAGTGACTAGCGGGTATGAGCAGTTCTTC. Its translation is CASSLVTSGYEQFF.

This chain connects TRBV13 to TRBJ2-7; possibly TRBD2 for D (5 bases). With 8 bases removed from V and 2 bases from J, the gap between germline ends came to 16 bases. The CDR3 extends over 14 amino acids. The germline CDR1 and CDR2 sequences are PRHDT and FYEKMQ (reference sequence). CDR3 bases: TGTGCCAGCCTCCGTCGGACTGGAGCCTACGAGCAGTACTTC. Translation: CASLRRTGAYEQYF.

The rearrangement joins TRBV28 to TRBJ1-1, with TRBD1 identical over 11 bases. The V gene end was trimmed by 5 bases and the J gene end by 4 bases; junction bases not matched to a gene: 9. CDR3 length: 16 residues. Germline V gene sequence: CDR1 MDHEN, CDR2 SYDVKM. The CDR3 bases are TGTGCCAGCAGTCTCCTTCCGGGACAGGGGGGCACTGAAGCTTTCTTT. Translated, it gives CASSLLPGQGGTEAFF.

Here the CDR3 DNA reads TGTGCTGGAGTGGTGGTCCCAGGGATCGGAGATGAAAAACTGTTTTTT. Residues: CAGVVVPGIGDEKLFF. The V and J genes are TRBV30 and TRBJ1-4; D might be TRBD1 (5 bases). Germline lookup yields CDR1 GTSNPN and CDR2 SVGIG (reference sequence). CDR3 length: 16 residues.

The chain carries TRBV7-8 and TRBJ1-5, with TRBD1 matching over 9 bases. Losses at the gene ends were 5 bases for V and 6 bases for J; bases not matched to a gene: 5. Germline V lookup: CDR1 SGHVS, CDR2 FQNEAQ. This CDR3 is built from 14 residues. The CDR3 sequence: CASSPQGAGQPQHF. DNA for the CDR3: TGTGCCAGCAGCCCACAGGGGGCGGGTCAGCCCCAGCATTTT.

A single count supports this clone. V gene TRBV7-9 combines with J gene TRBJ2-3; 14 bases are a match to TRBD2. CDR1 and CDR2 (germline): SEHNR, FQNEAQ (reference sequence). V lost 4 bases, J lost 7 bases, and 4 bases stayed unmatched. CDR3 length: 15 residues. CDR3 sequence (DNA): TGTGCCAGCAGCTCTCGACTAGCGGGGGGGCATACGCAGTATTTT. Its translation is CASSSRLAGGHTQYF.